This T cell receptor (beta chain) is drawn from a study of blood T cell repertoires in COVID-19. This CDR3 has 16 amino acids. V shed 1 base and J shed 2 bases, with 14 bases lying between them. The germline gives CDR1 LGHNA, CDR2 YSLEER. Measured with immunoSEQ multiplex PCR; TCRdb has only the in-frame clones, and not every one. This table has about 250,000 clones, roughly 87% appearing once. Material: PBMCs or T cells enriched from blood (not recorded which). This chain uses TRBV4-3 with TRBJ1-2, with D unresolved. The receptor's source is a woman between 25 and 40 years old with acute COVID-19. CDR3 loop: CASSQVGRSPNYGYTF. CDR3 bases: TGCGCCAGCAGCCAAGTGGGGAGGAGCCCGAACTATGGCTACACCTTC.